This T cell receptor (beta chain) was identified in a study of long-term antiretroviral therapy in people with HIV. Study results and caveats: The data indicate that diversity increased after ART but remained below transplant donor controls.

Trimming left V 5 bases short and J 2 bases short, with 20 bases between. The CDR3 has 16 amino acids. CDR1 is SQVTM, CDR2 ANQGSEA, per germline. In the case of this clone: Antigen: not known.

Sequencing used immunoSEQ v3.0 at survey level. Target depth was roughly 35,000-55,000 T-cell genomes per sample. Data came from immunoSEQ multiplex PCR; TCRdb stores just in-frame clones and leaves some out. This table holds over 30,000 clones, 70% to 80% found once. United States facilities provided treatment to all participants with HIV. Sequenced material: unsorted PBMCs, taken 2 years after starting antiretroviral therapy. This sequence was found in a woman in her forties or fifties with HIV. The chain recombines TRBV29-1 with TRBJ2-3; TRBD2 might be the D (6 bases). CDR3 protein: CSVPSPRGTITDTQYF. CDR3 sequence (DNA): TGCAGCGTTCCCAGCCCGCGGGGAACGATCACAGATACGCAGTATTTT.